Presented here are 18 T cell receptor beta chains from one specimen sequenced in a study of T cell responses to AZD1222 COVID-19 vaccine. Only in-frame clones appear in the TCRdb table, and some are missing; sequencing was by immunoSEQ multiplex PCR. The sample lists 120,000 or so clones; approximately 94% were seen once. Sequenced here: peripheral blood, sampled 28 days after the second AZD1222 dose. The receptors here all came from an adult who received the AZD1222 COVID-19 vaccine.

The V call is TRBV14, the J call TRBJ1-1, with 8 positions matching TRBD1. CDR1 and CDR2 (germline): SGHDN, FVKESK. CDR3 size: 17 residues. Trimming took 4 bases from V and 1 from J; bases not matched to a gene: 11. The CDR3 reads CASSPGQGRGKNTEAFF. In DNA form, the CDR3 reads TGTGCCAGCAGCCCAGGACAGGGACGGGGTAAGAACACTGAAGCTTTCTTT.

The CDR3 DNA sequence: TGTGCCATCAGTGACCTTTCTTTGAACACTGAAGCTTTCTTT. It encodes CAISDLSLNTEAFF. The J gene is TRBJ1-1, the V gene TRBV10-3; D not certain. The V and J ends lost 3 bases and 0 bases respectively, with 8 bases between them. The germline gives CDR1 ENHRY, CDR2 SYGVKD. The length of the CDR3 is 14 residues.

This chain joins TRBV3-1 (or the pseudogene TRBV3-2) and TRBJ2-1; D uncertain. Germline lookup yields CDR1 LGHDT and CDR2 YNNKEL (reference sequence). The V end was cut by 3 bases, the J end by 2 bases, with 8 bases between. The CDR3 length is 14 residues. CDR3 residues: CASSHLPPYNEQFF. Written as DNA, the CDR3 is TGTGCCAGCAGCCACCTACCTCCCTACAATGAGCAGTTCTTC.

This chain joins TRBV6-5 and TRBJ1-2, with D possibly matching TRBD1 (6 bases). Germline-derived CDR1 and CDR2 are MNHEY and SVGAGI. V lost 6 bases and J 10 bases, leaving 18 bases between the germline ends. The CDR3 spans 13 residues. CDR3 in DNA: TGTGCCAGCAGACAGGGAACCCCTCGGGACTACACCTTC. This gives the protein CASRQGTPRDYTF.

This clone was observed a single time. This chain links TRBV18 with TRBJ1-1, with a possible D match to TRBD1 (5 bases). The V end was cut by 4 bases, the J end by 2 bases, with 17 bases between. The CDR3 totals 16 residues. The germline V gene has CDR1 KGHSH and CDR2 LQKENI. CDR3 amino acids: CASSLVPAGGNTEAFF. In DNA, the CDR3 is TGTGCCAGCTCACTCGTCCCGGCGGGGGGTAACACTGAAGCTTTCTTT. The full variable domain, with the rest looked up from reference TRBV18 and TRBJ1-1, is NAGVMQNPRHLVRRRGQEARLRCSPMKGHSHVYWYRQLPEEGLKFMVYLQKENIIDESGMPKERFSAEFPKEGPSILRIQQVVRGDSAAYFCASSLVPAGGNTEAFFGQGTRLTVV.

This rearrangement joins TRBV25-1 to TRBJ1-1, with no clear D. With 3 bases removed from V and 2 bases from J, the gap between germline ends came to 13 bases. CDR3 size: 15 residues. The germline gives CDR1 MGHDK, CDR2 SYGVNS. CDR3 amino acids: CASSDHGGPNTEAFF. The CDR3 nucleotides are TGTGCCAGCAGTGATCATGGAGGACCTAACACTGAAGCTTTCTTT.

V usage is TRBV7-9 and J usage is TRBJ1-1; D is unclear. The CDR3 runs 16 residues. V shed 4 bases and J shed 1 base, with 16 bases lying between them. Germline-derived CDR1 and CDR2 are SEHNR and FQNEAQ (reference sequence). The CDR3 DNA sequence: TGTGCCAGCAGCTCCTCCGGCTTGGGGAGGAACACTGAAGCTTTCTTT. Translating it yields CASSSSGLGRNTEAFF.

This clone was seen only once. This sequence joins TRBV12-5 and TRBJ1-1, with unresolved D. CDR1 LGHNT and CDR2 FRNRAP come from the germline V gene. The ends were cut back, 1 base at V and 10 bases at J, with 4 bases in the middle. This CDR3 is built from 10 residues. CDR3 nucleotides: TGTGCTAGTGGTTTGGGAACAGCTTTCTTT. Protein product: CASGLGTAFF.

The CDR3 region has the DNA TGTGCCATCACGGGAGATAACTATGGCTACACCTTC. It specifies CAITGDNYGYTF. This rearrangement joins TRBV10-3 to TRBJ1-2, with D unclear. CDR3 size: 12 residues. Between the trimmed V and J ends, which lost 7 bases and 1 base, there was a span of 7 bases. CDR1 is ENHRY, CDR2 SYGVKD, per germline.

The chain employs TRBV7-3 and TRBJ2-1; possibly TRBD2 for D (6 bases). Trimming removed 2 bases from V and 4 bases from J, with 12 bases in between. The germline gives CDR1 SGHTA, CDR2 FQGTGA. The CDR3 is 15 amino acids. As DNA, the CDR3 is TGTGCCAGCAGCTTAGGGGCAGGGACTTACAATGAGCAGTTCTTC. Its translation is CASSLGAGTYNEQFF.

This clone was recorded once. The rearrangement joins TRBV11-2 to TRBJ2-7; 8 bases align to TRBD1. Germline V gene sequence: CDR1 SGHAT, CDR2 FQNNGV. The V gene end was trimmed by 3 bases and the J gene end by 6 bases; junction bases not matched to a gene: 10. CDR3 size: 15 residues. The CDR3, as DNA: TGTGCCAGCAGCTTCTCGACAGGGGCTCTAGGCGAGCAGTACTTC. Translated: CASSFSTGALGEQYF.

The rearrangement uses TRBV7-2 and TRBJ2-2, with 7 bases matching TRBD2. J gave up 12 bases and V 3 bases, and 4 bases lay outside the gene matches. Germline lookup yields CDR1 SGHTA and CDR2 FQGNSA. The CDR3 loop spans 12 amino acids. For the CDR3, the DNA is TGTGCCAGCAGCTTTGGGGGGGGGAAGCTGTTTTTT. Translated, it gives CASSFGGGKLFF.

The chain has TRBV19 and TRBJ1-1; a weak D match, TRBD1 (5 bases). Germline CDR1 LNHDA, CDR2 SQIVND (reference sequence). V shed 10 bases and J shed 3 bases, with 18 bases lying between them. The CDR3 runs 14 residues. CDR3 amino acids: CATNSGTGDTEAFF. CDR3 nucleotide sequence: TGTGCCACTAACTCCGGGACGGGGGACACTGAAGCTTTCTTT.

This chain uses TRBV5-4 with TRBJ2-3; D gene ambiguous. The ends were cut back, 0 bases at V and 1 base at J, with 9 bases in the middle. CDR1 SGHNT and CDR2 YYREEE come from the germline V gene (reference sequence). The CDR3 runs to 15 residues. This CDR3 reads CASSLVSRGTDTQYF. Written as DNA, the CDR3 is TGTGCCAGCAGCTTGGTTTCACGAGGCACAGATACGCAGTATTTT.

The chain carries TRBV20-1 and TRBJ2-4; possible D gene TRBD2, 5 bases. Trimming removed 3 bases at V and 3 bases at J, with 12 bases between. CDR1 DFQATT and CDR2 SNEGSKA come from the germline V gene (reference sequence). CDR3 length: 14 residues. CDR3 region: CSASAGFDKNIQYF. CDR3 sequence (DNA): TGCAGTGCTAGTGCGGGTTTTGACAAAAACATTCAGTACTTC.

This clone was seen a handful of times. The chain links TRBV2 to TRBJ2-6, with D unresolved. There are 14 residues in the CDR3. Germline V lookup: CDR1 SNHLY, CDR2 FYNNEI. The V gene lost 4 bases and the J gene lost 0 bases, with 4 bases spanning the gap. CDR3 protein: CASSASSGANVLTF. The CDR3 DNA follows: TGTGCCAGCAGTGCGTCCTCTGGGGCCAACGTCCTGACTTTC.

The count of this clone is one. This chain connects TRBV5-1 to TRBJ1-1; D unresolved. CDR1 is SGHRS and CDR2 is YFSETQ in the germline V gene. The CDR3 runs 13 residues. The V end was cut by 0 bases, the J end by 2 bases, with 5 bases between. CDR3 region: CASSLAFNTEAFF. DNA for the CDR3: TGCGCCAGCAGCTTGGCTTTCAACACTGAAGCTTTCTTT.

The V call is TRBV7-9, the J call TRBJ1-2; 7 bases are shared with TRBD1. This CDR3 comprises 13 residues. The germline gives CDR1 SEHNR, CDR2 FQNEAQ (reference sequence). The junction had 4 bases not matched to a gene; V was cut back by 5 bases and J by 4 bases. This CDR3 reads CASSRDSFYGYTF. The CDR3 DNA sequence: TGTGCCAGCAGCCGGGACAGTTTCTATGGCTACACCTTC. Drawing the rest from reference TRBV7-9 and TRBJ1-2, the complete variable domain is DTGVSQNPRHKITKRGQNVTFRCDPISEHNRLYWYRQTLGQGPEFLTYFQNEAQLEKSRLLSDRFSAERPKGSFSTLEIQRTEQGDSAMYLCASSRDSFYGYTFGSGTRLTVV.